One TCR beta chain is described in this entry. The data were taken from a study of blood T cell repertoires in COVID-19. Across the study: COVID-19 samples, acute and convalescent, were from the United States, Italy and Spain. PBMCs, B-cell-depleted T cells, or T cells were the source of the cDNA or gDNA that made up the material.

Per germline, CDR1 MDHEN and CDR2 SYDVKM. This CDR3 comprises 15 residues. Trimming took 7 bases from V and 7 from J; bases not matched to a gene: 10. In the original analysis: Reference gene primers were amplified, and this amplification served to estimate nucleated cell counts. Clones were sequenced by immunoSEQ multiplex PCR, and TCRdb holds only the in-frame ones, with some missing. V and J calls and clone size are given by that table; D and trimming were obtained from the DNA. The top ten clones hold 8.9% of a sample with 200,000 to 250,000 clones, roughly 83% of them seen once. V and J are TRBV28 and TRBJ1-2; 12 bases fit TRBD1. The origin of this receptor is a man older than 75 with acute or convalescent COVID-19. The sequenced sample consisted of peripheral blood. This CDR3 is CASNRDRGRVGGYTF. CDR3 nucleotides: TGTGCCAGCAACCGGGACAGGGGGCGCGTCGGTGGCTACACCTTC.